Below, 5 T cell receptor beta chains from the same sample are listed, as sequenced in a study of blood T cell repertoires in COVID-19. Data came from immunoSEQ multiplex PCR; TCRdb stores just in-frame clones and leaves some out. Found here are approximately 110,000 clones, more than 80% of them singletons; the top ten hold approximately 31%. The source material was peripheral blood. All receptors come from a woman aged 80 or older with acute or convalescent COVID-19.

The chain couples TRBV21-1 to TRBJ1-6. TRBV21-1 is marked as a pseudogene. CDR3 length: 15 amino acids. The CDR3 here is CASSKEAGDNSPLHF. DNA for the CDR3: TGTGCCAGCAGCAAAGAGGCGGGGGATAATTCACCCCTCCACTTT.

The V call is TRBV13, the J call TRBJ2-7, with a weak D call TRBD2 (6 bases). CDR3 length: 14 amino acids. From germline, CDR1 is PRHDT and CDR2 FYEKMQ (reference sequence). V lost 3 bases and J lost 0, with 9 bases in between. The CDR3 loop reads CASSFRRGSYEQYF. CDR3 nucleotide sequence: TGTGCCAGCAGCTTTCGGCGGGGCTCCTACGAGCAGTACTTC. Using reference TRBV13 and TRBJ2-7 for the parts outside the CDR3, the full variable domain is AAGVIQSPRHLIKEKRETATLKCYPIPRHDTVYWYQQGPGQDPQFLISFYEKMQSDKGSIPDRFSAQQFSDYHSELNMSSLELGDSALYFCASSFRRGSYEQYFGPGTRLTVT.

V is TRBV19 and J is TRBJ1-5; possibly TRBD1 for D (6 bases). The CDR3 consists of 14 residues. Between the trimmed V and J ends, which lost 5 bases and 3 bases, there was a span of 11 bases. Germline V gene lookup returns CDR1 LNHDA and CDR2 SQIVND (reference sequence). The CDR3 region is CASSPQGSNQPQHF. The CDR3 nucleotides read TGTGCCAGTAGTCCACAGGGTTCCAATCAGCCCCAGCATTTT.

This sequence joins TRBV27 and TRBJ2-2; 7 positions match TRBD2. With V trimmed by 3 bases and J by 4 bases, 20 bases remained unmatched. The CDR3 is 20 residues long. The V gene's germline CDR1 is MNHEY and CDR2 SMNVEV (reference sequence). CDR3 region: CASSLRGDYSRRGSTGELFF. Written as DNA, the CDR3 is TGTGCCAGCAGTTTGCGTGGGGACTACTCGAGGCGGGGATCCACCGGGGAGCTGTTTTTT.

Details on this clone: This CDR3 is also generated by other DNA sequences in the sample. The V and J genes are TRBV9 and TRBJ2-3, with 11 bases matching TRBD2. The CDR3 runs 16 residues. Trimming at V came to 0 bases and at J to 3 bases, leaving 3 bases not matched to a gene. Germline values: CDR1 SGDLS, CDR2 YYNGEE. CDR3 DNA: TGTGCCAGCAGCGTAGCTAGCGGGGGGAGGACAGATACGCAGTATTTT. This sequence encodes CASSVASGGRTDTQYF.